This T cell receptor (beta chain) was identified in a study of CD8+ T cells in alopecia areata. Study details: Tofacitinib was taken orally by treated patients, and the dose was 5 to 10 mg twice daily.

RNA, once extracted, was reverse transcribed into cDNA for use as the sequencing template. Only in-frame clones appear in the TCRdb table, and some are missing; sequencing was by immunoSEQ multiplex PCR. The top ten hold approximately 6.6% of the sample, which has 150,000 or so clones, around 47% seen once. This clone occurred a few times. Its target is not known. Individuals with alopecia areata gave both lesional scalp punch biopsies and peripheral blood for collection. CD4+ and CD8+ T cells were sorted from PBMCs. Whole-study findings and limits: Greater clonality was observed in lesional scalp samples, especially alopecia totalis/universalis, versus normal scalp.

There are 16 residues in the CDR3. Unmatched junction bases numbered 6, after V lost 4 bases and J lost 3 bases. CDR1 is SGHRS and CDR2 is YFSETQ in the germline V gene. The TCR originated in a human donor with alopecia areata. The rearrangement links TRBV5-1 to TRBJ1-4; 10 bases map to TRBD1. The sequencing sample was made of CD4+ T cells sorted from blood. The CDR3 coding sequence is TGCGCCAGCAGCCCGCGACAGGGGGCGGCTAATGAAAAACTGTTTTTT. Amino acid sequence: CASSPRQGAANEKLFF.